A single sample is the source of the 7 T cell receptor beta chains below, sequenced in a study of T cells in Graves' hyperthyroidism and ophthalmopathy. Using RNA transcripts as the source, TCR beta CDR3 regions were amplified. The HTBI set primed first-round TCR CDR3 RT-PCR. TCRdb analysed the multiplex PCR reads with MiXCR anew, one entry per CDR3 protein. The data hold 300,000 to 400,000 distinct CDR3 sequences, with roughly 21% observed a single time. Specimen: blood. These receptors were obtained from a woman between 50 and 59 years old with Graves' hyperthyroidism.

This clonotype was seen many times. The rearrangement joins TRBV6-1 to TRBJ1-6; a possible D gene is TRBD1 (5 bases). CDR1 and CDR2 (germline): MNHNS, SASEGT. The CDR3 totals 16 residues. The germline V and J ends were trimmed by 2 bases and 7 bases, with 15 bases remaining between them. The CDR3 nucleotides read TGTGCCAGCAGTGAATCGGCCAGGGAGGCAAATTCACCCCTCCACTTT. Amino acid sequence: CASSESAREANSPLHF.

This clonotype has more than one count but fewer than ten. The junction does not match germline at one end; this may be a read error. The chain employs TRBV5-1 and TRBJ2-7; D perhaps matches TRBD2 (5 bases). CDR3 length: 14 residues. Per germline, CDR1 SGHRS and CDR2 YFSETQ. CDR3 sequence reads: CANSPVLAPYEQYF. The CDR3 DNA is TGCGCCAACAGCCCCGTGCTAGCCCCCTACGAGCAGTACTTC.

This clonotype was detected many times. The CDR3 sequence: CATSRDTGTSAGYEQYF. The CDR3 DNA follows: TGTGCCACCAGCAGAGATACCGGGACTAGCGCCGGCTACGAGCAGTACTTC. V usage is TRBV15 and J usage is TRBJ2-7, with TRBD2 identical over 10 bases. From germline, CDR1 is LNHNV and CDR2 YYDKDF (reference sequence). This CDR3 is 17 amino acids long. Trimming cost V 0 bases and J 3 bases; bases outside gene matches: 8.

The chain uses TRBV7-9 and TRBJ1-5; D gene uncertain. The CDR3 sequence is 12 residues long. Germline V gives CDR1 SEHNR, CDR2 FQNEAQ (reference sequence). Trimming removed 5 bases at V and 6 bases at J, with 8 bases between. The CDR3 DNA reads TGTGCCAGCAGCGAAGGGTTTCAGCCCCAGCATTTT. Translation: CASSEGFQPQHF.

This clonotype was recorded many times. J is TRBJ2-7 and V is TRBV27; no clear D gene. Germline V gives CDR1 MNHEY, CDR2 SMNVEV (reference sequence). The length of the CDR3 is 18 residues. The germline V and J ends were trimmed by 5 bases and 0 bases, with 23 bases remaining between them. The CDR3 protein is CASSPHGSLARFSYEQYF. The CDR3 bases are TGTGCCAGCAGTCCCCATGGAAGTTTGGCGAGATTCTCCTACGAGCAGTACTTC.

This clonotype was seen ten or more times. The chain is built from TRBV6-5 and TRBJ2-2; 7 nucleotides match TRBD2. The J segment lost 7 bases and the V segment lost 0 bases, leaving 5 bases of the junction unmatched. Germline V lookup: CDR1 MNHEY, CDR2 SVGAGI. CDR3 length: 15 residues. CDR3: CASSYSREGGGELFF. The CDR3 coding sequence is TGTGCCAGCAGTTACTCGAGGGAGGGAGGCGGGGAGCTGTTTTTT.

This clonotype has ten or more counts. The CDR3: CASMRTYEQYF. As DNA, the CDR3 is TGTGCCAGCATGAGGACCTACGAGCAGTACTTC. The chain links TRBV12-3 or TRBV12-4 to TRBJ2-7; D remains ambiguous. The V end lost 7 bases, the J end lost 2 bases, and 6 bases lay between the germline ends. This CDR3 spans 11 amino acids.